This T cell receptor (beta chain) derives from a study of T cell changes during pregnancy in multiple sclerosis. Using immunoSEQ multiplex PCR, the repertoire was profiled, and TCRdb retains in-frame clones only, with some absent. The sample gives approximately 50,000 clones, around 94% of which show up once; about 0.67% is in the top ten. The CDR3 runs 13 residues. CDR1 WSHSY and CDR2 SAAADI come from the germline V gene. V was clipped by 6 bases and J by 3 bases; unmatched bases: 2. This chain links TRBV10-2 with TRBJ2-7; 10 bases map to TRBD2. Sequencing used CD4+ T cells from peripheral blood mononuclear cells, obtained in the third trimester of pregnancy. The TCR was taken from a female donor with multiple sclerosis, enrolled in a pregnancy study. CDR3 DNA sequence: TGCGCCAGCAGGACTAGCGGGCACTACGAGCAGTACTTC. Its protein is CASRTSGHYEQYF.